The clone carrying this T cell receptor beta chain was recorded many times. Its matching antigen is unknown. The data stem from a study of T-cell memory formation after mild COVID-19. Study-wide results and caveats: Detection of some responders pre-infection suggested pre-existing cross-reactive memory T cells participated. Chiefly within CM and EM were the contracting CD4+ clones; CD8+ ones were within EMRA. Day 15 to 85 contractors were CD4/CD8 balanced; later expanders leaned CD4+.

A single record per CDR3 protein comes from TCRdb applying MiXCR to the 5' RACE reads. This table has approximately 150,000 distinct CDR3 sequences, 14% appearing once. Trimming at V came to 7 bases and at J to 2 bases, leaving 9 bases not matched to a gene. CDR3 length: 15 residues. CDR1 and CDR2 (germline): SGHNT, YYREEE (reference sequence). The TCR comes from an adult woman who had mild COVID-19 (a few samples of this study predate the infection). Cell type and time point are not known. Material: PBMCs or a T cell subset sorted from them (not recorded which). The chain is built from TRBV5-4 and TRBJ2-3; 8 positions agree with TRBD2. CDR3 in amino acids: CASASGRADTDTQYF. Written as DNA, the CDR3 is TGTGCCAGCGCAAGCGGGAGAGCGGACACAGATACGCAGTATTTT.